This T cell receptor (beta chain) came from a study of CD8 T cells in Susac syndrome. When the RNA was reverse transcribed, random hexamers were used with an input of roughly 0.45 to 1 ug. Across 54 Vbeta and 13 Jbeta, TCR beta CDR3 was amplified with immunoSEQ multiplex PCR. One entry per CDR3 protein, called by TCRdb with MiXCR from the immunoSEQ multiplex PCR reads. The sample has roughly 160,000 distinct CDR3 sequences, 95% to 97% seen once; the top ten hold 0.12%. CDR3 length equals 11 residues. Germline V lookup: CDR1 SQVTM, CDR2 ANQGSEA. V gave up 6 bases and J gave up 10 bases, with 13 bases separating them. TCR beta sequences were obtained from blood CD8+ and CD4+ T cells. TEMRA cells were enriched by FACS, while CD8+ and CD4+ T cells were obtained through a negative isolation that was performed magnetically. Regarding this clonotype: What it binds is not known.

Whole-study results and caveats: A relatively small number of individuals underwent TCR sequencing and HLA analysis.

J is TRBJ2-1 and V is TRBV29-1; D is possibly TRBD2 (5 bases). The receptor's source is a human donor with Susac syndrome. Sample: CD4+ T cells from PBMCs. The CDR3 region is CSVTSGGEQFF. Here the CDR3 DNA reads TGCAGCGTAACTAGTGGTGGGGAGCAGTTCTTC.